The clone carrying this T cell receptor (beta chain) was counted a single time. What it binds is unknown. This specimen belongs to a study of T-cell memory formation after mild COVID-19. About the study: TCR clusters were largely donor specific.

5'RACE primed at constant segments yielded TCR alpha and TCR beta cDNA libraries bearing sample barcodes and UMIs. Each CDR3 protein gets one entry after TCRdb re-called the 5' RACE reads with MiXCR. The table lists 200,000 to 250,000 distinct CDR3 sequences, around 25% of them singletons. Broader study findings: Second-wave clones with a day 37 peak had unconfirmed SARS-CoV-2 specificity. Within pre-infection memory, some responding clones were found, suggesting cross-reactive memory joined.

The CDR3 is 14 amino acids. The germline CDR1 and CDR2 sequences are KGHDR and SFDVKD. Trimming removed 4 bases from V and 1 base from J, with 10 bases in between. The sequence was obtained from an adult woman who had mild COVID-19 (a few samples of this study predate the infection). Cell type and time point are not known. Specimen: PBMCs or a T cell subset sorted from them (not recorded which). The chain employs TRBV24-1 and TRBJ2-7; D uncertain. The CDR3 bases are TGTGCCACCAGTGAGGCTCACAATTCCTACGAGCAGTACTTC. This sequence encodes CATSEAHNSYEQYF.